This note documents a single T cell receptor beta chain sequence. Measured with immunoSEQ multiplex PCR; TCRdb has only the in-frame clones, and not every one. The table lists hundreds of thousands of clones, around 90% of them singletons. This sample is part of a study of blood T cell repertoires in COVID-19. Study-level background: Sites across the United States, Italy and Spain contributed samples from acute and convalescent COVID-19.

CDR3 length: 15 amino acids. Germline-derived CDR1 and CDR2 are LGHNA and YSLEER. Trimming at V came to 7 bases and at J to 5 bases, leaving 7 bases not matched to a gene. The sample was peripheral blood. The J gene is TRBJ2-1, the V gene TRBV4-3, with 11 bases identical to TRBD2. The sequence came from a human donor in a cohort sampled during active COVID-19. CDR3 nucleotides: TGCGCCAGCAACTCGGGACTAGCGGCTAACAATGAGCAGTTCTTC. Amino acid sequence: CASNSGLAANNEQFF.